This TCR beta chain appears in the sequencing data of a study of technical replicates of blood from a few donors. The assay was immunoSEQ multiplex PCR, and TCRdb's table has in-frame clones only and misses some. The repertoire consists of tens of thousands of clones, with around 84% occurring once and the leading ten covering roughly 5.3%. Germline V CDR1 and CDR2: SGHRS, YFSETQ. The V and J ends lost 5 bases and 4 bases respectively, with 13 bases between them. The CDR3 extends over 14 amino acids. The sequenced sample was PBMCs. The chain carries TRBV5-1 and TRBJ1-5, with D perhaps matching TRBD1 (6 bases). This TCR came from a human donor in good health. Some clones in this sample may be carry-over from other donors' samples. The CDR3 sequence: CASSLDGTNQPQHF. The CDR3 DNA follows: TGCGCCAGCAGTCTGGACGGGACAAATCAGCCCCAGCATTTT.